Shown below are 30 T cell receptor beta chains from a single sample sequenced in a study of shared clonotypes between healthy human individuals. Profiled with immunoSEQ multiplex PCR; TCRdb holds only in-frame clones, not every one. The repertoire consists of about 560,000 clones, with roughly 79% occurring once and the leading ten covering more than 10%. Input material: PBMCs. These receptors came from a middle-aged woman in good health. Some clones in this sample may be carry-over from other donors' samples.

The V call is TRBV6-5, the J call TRBJ1-2; no reliable D call. Looked up from germline, CDR1 is MNHEY and CDR2 is SVGAGI. CDR3 length equals 15 residues. V was clipped by 6 bases and J by 0 bases, with 14 bases between them. The DNA for the CDR3 is TGTGCCAGCAGCCGACCTTCCCAAGCTAACTATGGCTACACCTTC. Its protein product is CASSRPSQANYGYTF.

In DNA form, the CDR3 reads TGTGCCAGCTCACCACACAATGAGCAGTTCTTC. This translates into CASSPHNEQFF. The chain joins TRBV18 to TRBJ2-1; no clear D gene. Between the trimmed V and J ends, which lost 1 base and 5 bases, there was a span of 0 bases. The CDR3 consists of 11 residues. Germline V gene sequence: CDR1 KGHSH, CDR2 LQKENI.

The J gene is TRBJ1-1, the V gene TRBV20-1; D call uncertain. The germline V gene has CDR1 DFQATT and CDR2 SNEGSKA (reference sequence). This CDR3 region has 11 residues. V lost 7 bases, J lost 3 bases, and 9 bases lay in between. CDR3 DNA sequence: TGCAGTGGACTGTGGGACACTGAAGCTTTCTTT. Protein: CSGLWDTEAFF.

V is TRBV19 and J is TRBJ1-1, with 8 positions matching TRBD1. The ends lost 6 bases at V and 1 base at J; junction bases unmatched: 16. CDR3 size: 18 residues. From germline, CDR1 is LNHDA and CDR2 SQIVND (reference sequence). CDR3 region: CASRKRQGTGRGNTEAFF. The CDR3 coding sequence is TGTGCCAGTAGGAAACGACAGGGGACGGGGCGGGGGAACACTGAAGCTTTCTTT. The full variable domain, with the rest looked up from reference TRBV19 and TRBJ1-1, is DGGITQSPKYLFRKEGQNVTLSCEQNLNHDAMYWYRQDPGQGLRLIYYSQIVNDFQKGDIAEGYSVSREKKESFPLTVTSAQKNPTAFYLCASRKRQGTGRGNTEAFFGQGTRLTVV.

Concerning this clone itself: This likely came from a read error, as a far larger clone is one base away. Other nucleotide sequences from this sample produce the same CDR3. The V gene is TRBV28, the J gene TRBJ2-5; 7 bases map to TRBD2. The better agreement between TRBJ2-7 and the DNA end casts doubt on the J call. This CDR3 has 17 residues. The germline V gene has CDR1 MDHEN and CDR2 SYDVKM. In DNA form, the CDR3 reads TGCGCCAGCAGTTTAATTCTAGGCGGGAGAACCTCCTACGAGCAGTACTTC. Translated: CASSLILGGRTSYEQYF.

This sequence joins TRBV7-9 and TRBJ2-1; 8 bases map to TRBD1. This CDR3 comprises 15 residues. V was clipped by 5 bases and J by 2 bases; unmatched bases: 5. Germline CDR1 reads SEHNR; CDR2 reads FQNEAQ (reference sequence). In DNA form, the CDR3 reads TGTGCCAGCAGCCGCGACAGGGGTCCCTACAATGAGCAGTTCTTC. It yields the protein CASSRDRGPYNEQFF.

This chain links TRBV10-2 with TRBJ1-6; 9 bases fit TRBD1. Unmatched junction bases numbered 4, after V lost 8 bases and J lost 5 bases. The CDR3 has 14 residues. The germline gives CDR1 WSHSY, CDR2 SAAADI. The CDR3 is CASLDRGNNSPLHF. In DNA, the CDR3 is TGCGCCAGCTTAGACAGGGGGAATAATTCACCCCTCCACTTT.

This clone was counted once. The rearrangement uses TRBV2 and TRBJ2-5; D unresolved. The CDR3 totals 12 residues. Germline CDR1 is SNHLY and CDR2 is FYNNEI. Trimming pared 6 bases from V and 2 bases from J, leaving 7 bases between. Here the CDR3 DNA reads TGTGCCAGCAGGGACCAACAAGAGACCCAGTACTTC. It yields the protein CASRDQQETQYF.

The J gene is TRBJ1-2, the V gene TRBV7-2; a possible D gene is TRBD1 (5 bases). The CDR3 sequence is 13 residues long. Germline CDR1 is SGHTA and CDR2 is FQGNSA. Trimming cost V 1 base and J 5 bases, with 8 bases left between them. CDR3 nucleotides: TGTGCCAGCAGCTTAGGCAGGGCTTATGGCTACACCTTC. This gives the protein CASSLGRAYGYTF.

This clone was seen only a few times. The chain couples TRBV9 to TRBJ2-3, with 11 bases fitting TRBD2. Per the germline V gene, CDR1 is SGDLS and CDR2 is YYNGEE. The CDR3 has 15 residues. Trimming removed 3 bases from V and 2 bases from J; junction bases left unmatched: 2. The CDR3 is CASSAGLADTDTQYF. DNA of the CDR3: TGTGCCAGCAGCGCGGGACTAGCGGACACAGATACGCAGTATTTT.

A few counts support this clone. V usage is TRBV7-2 and J usage is TRBJ2-2, with TRBD1 matching 7 bases. The J segment lost 2 bases and the V segment lost 6 bases, leaving 6 bases of the junction unmatched. The CDR3 length is 15 residues. CDR1 and CDR2 (germline): SGHTA, FQGNSA. CDR3: CASRTTGANTGELFF. Written as DNA, the CDR3 is TGTGCCAGCAGAACTACAGGGGCCAACACCGGGGAGCTGTTTTTT.

The table lists this clone with many counts. The J gene is TRBJ1-1, the V gene TRBV4-2; tentative D call: TRBD1 (5 bases). The CDR3 loop spans 15 amino acids. Germline CDR1 LGHNA, CDR2 YNFKEQ. V was trimmed by 3 bases and J by 4 bases, leaving 15 bases between them. Here the CDR3 reads CASSQPGTPITEAFF. The CDR3 DNA is TGTGCCAGCAGCCAGCCTGGGACTCCGATCACTGAAGCTTTCTTT.

This clone has a handful of counts. This chain links TRBV27 with TRBJ1-2; a possible D gene is TRBD1 (6 bases). The CDR3 spans 13 residues. Germline CDR1 reads MNHEY; CDR2 reads SMNVEV (reference sequence). Trimming removed 3 bases at V and 4 bases at J, with 9 bases between. CDR3 loop: CASSLNRAYGYTF. The CDR3 DNA follows: TGTGCCAGCAGTTTGAACAGGGCCTATGGCTACACCTTC.

The rearrangement uses TRBV19 and TRBJ1-5, with 9 bases that match TRBD1. Per the germline V gene, CDR1 is LNHDA and CDR2 is SQIVND (reference sequence). V shed 3 bases, J shed 5 bases, and the junction held 5 bases outside the gene matches. The CDR3 is made up of 15 amino acids. The CDR3 nucleotides are TGTGCCAGTAGTATCGCGGGACAGGGTTATCAGCCCCAGCATTTT. This sequence encodes CASSIAGQGYQPQHF.

The chain couples TRBV7-9 to TRBJ2-3; 9 bases align to TRBD2. Germline values: CDR1 SEHNR, CDR2 FQNEAQ (reference sequence). Trimming at V came to 5 bases and at J to 3 bases, leaving 3 bases not matched to a gene. This CDR3 region has 14 residues. For the CDR3, the DNA is TGTGCCAGCAGCCGGACTAGCGTTACAGATACGCAGTATTTT. It specifies CASSRTSVTDTQYF.

This clone was recorded only once. The DNA of the CDR3 is TGTGCCAGCAGCAATGGGTCTTGGACCCAGTACTTC. As protein: CASSNGSWTQYF. V and J are TRBV21-1 and TRBJ2-5. TRBV21-1 is flagged as a pseudogene. This CDR3 has 12 residues.

V is TRBV6-6 and J is TRBJ2-7; 8 bases match TRBD1. In germline, CDR1 is MNHNY, CDR2 SVGAGI (reference sequence). Unmatched junction bases numbered 9, after V lost 6 bases and J lost 5 bases. The CDR3 consists of 14 residues. Here the CDR3 reads CASRPRTGSHEQYF. The CDR3 coding sequence is TGTGCCAGCAGACCAAGGACAGGGAGCCACGAGCAGTACTTC.

The chain is built from TRBV7-2 and TRBJ2-5; the D is unclear. The germline gives CDR1 SGHTA, CDR2 FQGNSA. The CDR3 sequence is 13 residues long. V was shortened by 5 bases and J by 0 bases, with 7 bases between the two germline ends. DNA of the CDR3: TGTGCCAGCAGCCCTACGTACCAAGAGACCCAGTACTTC. Its protein product is CASSPTYQETQYF.

The rearrangement joins TRBV15 to TRBJ1-2; D gene unclear. Trimming stripped 1 base from V and 5 bases from J, with 17 bases between. The CDR3 has 16 amino acids. CDR1 and CDR2 (germline): LNHNV, YYDKDF (reference sequence). CDR3 coding DNA: TGTGCCACCAGCAGAGGGGAACTCCGATGGCAGTATGGCTACACCTTC. This translates into CATSRGELRWQYGYTF. Together with reference TRBV15 and TRBJ1-2, the CDR3 gives the full variable domain: DAMVIQNPRYQVTQFGKPVTLSCSQTLNHNVMYWYQQKSSQAPKLLFHYYDKDFNNEADTPDNFQSRRPNTSFCFLDIRSPGLGDTAMYLCATSRGELRWQYGYTFGSGTRLTVV.

The chain couples TRBV29-1 to TRBJ2-5; no clear D. Looked up from germline, CDR1 is SQVTM and CDR2 is ANQGSEA. Trimming left V 7 bases short and J 4 bases short, with 10 bases between. CDR3 size: 11 residues. CDR3 in DNA: TGCAGCGCGACCTGGTTAGAGACCCAGTACTTC. Residues: CSATWLETQYF.

The chain couples TRBV4-1 to TRBJ2-1, with D maybe TRBD2 (5 bases). Germline loops: CDR1 MGHRA, CDR2 YSYEKL. Trimming left V 1 base short and J 0 bases short, with 19 bases between. CDR3 length equals 19 residues. The CDR3 region has the DNA TGCGCCAGCAGCCAAGTTTTTCGGGGAAGACGCCTCTCCTACAATGAGCAGTTCTTC. Amino acids: CASSQVFRGRRLSYNEQFF.

V and J are TRBV19 and TRBJ2-3; 7 bases fit TRBD1. Germline V gene data show CDR1 as LNHDA and CDR2 as SQIVND (reference sequence). V lost 5 bases, J lost 1 base, and 9 bases stayed unmatched. This CDR3 has 16 amino acids. The CDR3, as DNA: TGTGCCAGTAGTGCCCCACAGGGGACGGGCACAGATACGCAGTATTTT. Protein product: CASSAPQGTGTDTQYF.

V is TRBV10-3 and J is TRBJ1-4, with D unresolved. The CDR3 runs to 16 residues. Germline CDR1 is ENHRY and CDR2 is SYGVKD. The V end was cut by 1 base, the J end by 4 bases, with 13 bases between. The CDR3: CAISELKDGYNEKLFF. In DNA form, the CDR3 reads TGTGCCATCAGTGAGTTGAAGGACGGATATAATGAAAAACTGTTTTTT.

V gene TRBV7-6 combines with J gene TRBJ2-5; D is ambiguous. Germline V lookup: CDR1 SGHVS, CDR2 FNYEAQ. The CDR3 spans 14 residues. Trimming shortened V by 2 bases and J by 2 bases, and 9 bases separated the two germline ends. The CDR3 DNA follows: TGTGCCAGCAGCTTATTGAACAGTCAAGAGACCCAGTACTTC. This gives the protein CASSLLNSQETQYF.

This chain uses TRBV5-4 with TRBJ2-1; D is ambiguous. Germline V lookup: CDR1 SGHNT, CDR2 YYREEE (reference sequence). Trimming removed 2 bases at V and 8 bases at J, with 14 bases between. The CDR3 extends over 14 amino acids. The CDR3 is CASSLVLGDDEQFF. The CDR3 DNA is TGTGCCAGCAGCTTAGTTTTAGGCGACGATGAGCAGTTCTTC.

The V call is TRBV7-8, the J call TRBJ2-4; D may match TRBD1 or TRBD2 (6 bases each). V was pared by 1 base and J by 0 bases, with 13 bases between. This CDR3 comprises 17 residues. Per germline, CDR1 SGHVS and CDR2 FQNEAQ. CDR3 in DNA: TGTGCCAGCAGCTTAGATGGGGGGCCGCTAGCCAAAAACATTCAGTACTTC. Protein: CASSLDGGPLAKNIQYF.

The rearrangement links TRBV18 to TRBJ2-1; 11 bases are a match to TRBD2. With 4 bases clipped from V and 0 bases from J, the junction kept 5 bases outside the gene matches. The CDR3 has 17 amino acids. The V gene's germline CDR1 is KGHSH and CDR2 LQKENI. The CDR3 protein is CASSRYSGRDSYNEQFF. The CDR3 DNA reads TGTGCCAGCTCACGCTATAGCGGGAGGGACTCCTACAATGAGCAGTTCTTC. The variable domain in full, completed from reference TRBV18 and TRBJ2-1, reads NAGVMQNPRHLVRRRGQEARLRCSPMKGHSHVYWYRQLPEEGLKFMVYLQKENIIDESGMPKERFSAEFPKEGPSILRIQQVVRGDSAAYFCASSRYSGRDSYNEQFFGPGTRLTVL.

V gene TRBV5-4 combines with J gene TRBJ2-2; the D gene is possibly TRBD1 (6 bases). Looked up from germline, CDR1 is SGHNT and CDR2 is YYREEE (reference sequence). The V and J ends lost 4 bases and 3 bases respectively, with 10 bases between them. The CDR3 sequence is 14 residues long. The CDR3 loop is CASSHRDDTGELFF. CDR3 DNA sequence: TGTGCCAGCAGCCACAGGGATGACACCGGGGAGCTGTTTTTT.

With respect to this clone: A far bigger clonotype differs at one base, so this is likely a read error. The chain couples TRBV6-5 to TRBJ2-7; 9 nucleotides match TRBD2. Germline values: CDR1 MNHEY, CDR2 SVGAGI. This CDR3 spans 15 amino acids. In DNA form, the CDR3 reads TGTGCCAGCAGTTATTCGCCTAGCGGGAACTACAAGCAGTACTTC. Its translation is CASSYSPSGNYKQYF.

The genes are TRBV7-9 and TRBJ2-1, with D possibly TRBD1 on 5 matching bases. Trimming pared 3 bases from V and 5 bases from J, leaving 14 bases between. Germline CDR1 and CDR2: SEHNR and FQNEAQ (reference sequence). The CDR3 is made up of 15 amino acids. Here the CDR3 reads CASSLASGPHNEQFF. The CDR3 DNA reads as TGTGCCAGCAGCTTGGCGTCAGGGCCCCACAATGAGCAGTTCTTC.